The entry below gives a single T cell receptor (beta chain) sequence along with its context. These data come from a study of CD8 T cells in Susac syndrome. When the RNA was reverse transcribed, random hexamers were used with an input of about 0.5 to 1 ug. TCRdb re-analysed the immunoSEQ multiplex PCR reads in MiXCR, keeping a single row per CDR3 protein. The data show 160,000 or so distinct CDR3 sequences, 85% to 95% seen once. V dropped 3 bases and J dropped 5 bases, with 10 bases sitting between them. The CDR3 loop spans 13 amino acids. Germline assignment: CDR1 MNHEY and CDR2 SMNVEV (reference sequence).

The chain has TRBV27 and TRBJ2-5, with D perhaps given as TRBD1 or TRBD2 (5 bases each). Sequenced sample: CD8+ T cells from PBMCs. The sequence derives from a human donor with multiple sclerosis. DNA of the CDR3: TGTGCCAGCAGTTTGTCGTGGGGGGAGACCCAGTACTTC. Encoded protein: CASSLSWGETQYF.